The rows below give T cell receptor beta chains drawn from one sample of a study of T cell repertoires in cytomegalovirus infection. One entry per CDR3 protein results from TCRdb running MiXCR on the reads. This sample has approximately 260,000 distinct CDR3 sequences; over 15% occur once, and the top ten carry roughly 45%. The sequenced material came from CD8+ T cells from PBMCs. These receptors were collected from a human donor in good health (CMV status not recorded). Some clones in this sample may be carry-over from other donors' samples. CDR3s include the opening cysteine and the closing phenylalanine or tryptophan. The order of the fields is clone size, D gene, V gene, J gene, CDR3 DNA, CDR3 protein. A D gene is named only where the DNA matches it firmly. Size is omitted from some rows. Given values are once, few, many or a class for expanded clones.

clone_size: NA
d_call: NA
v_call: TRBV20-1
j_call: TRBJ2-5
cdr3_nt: TGCAGTGCTACACCGACACGACCAGAGACCCAGTACTTC
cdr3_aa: CSATPTRPETQYF

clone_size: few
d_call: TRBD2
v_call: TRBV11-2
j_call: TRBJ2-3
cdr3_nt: TGTGCCAGCAGCGTCCGGGACTACCTCGGCGATACGCAGTATTTT
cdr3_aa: CASSVRDYLGDTQYF

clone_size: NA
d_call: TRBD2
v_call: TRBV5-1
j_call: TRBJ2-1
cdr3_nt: TGCGCCAGCAGCTCGACGACTAGCGGATCCTACAATGAGCAGTTCTTC
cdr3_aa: CASSSTTSGSYNEQFF

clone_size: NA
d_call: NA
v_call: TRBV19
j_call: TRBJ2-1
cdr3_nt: TGTGCCACCTCATTCAGGGGTTACAATGAGCAGTTCTTC
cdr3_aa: CATSFRGYNEQFF

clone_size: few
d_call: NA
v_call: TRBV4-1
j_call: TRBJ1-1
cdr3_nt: TGCGCCAGCAGCCAAGGCGGGCGTCACACTGAAGCTTTCTTT
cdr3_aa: CASSQGGRHTEAFF

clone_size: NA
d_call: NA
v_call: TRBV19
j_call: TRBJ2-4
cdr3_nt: TGTGCCAGTACCCCTAGGCGAGCCAAAAACATTCAGTACTTC
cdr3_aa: CASTPRRAKNIQYF

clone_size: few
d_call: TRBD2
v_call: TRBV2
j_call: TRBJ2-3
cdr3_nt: TGTGCCAGCCTTACCAGACTAGCGGGGGGGAGTAGCACAGATACGCAGTATTTT
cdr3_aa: CASLTRLAGGSSTDTQYF

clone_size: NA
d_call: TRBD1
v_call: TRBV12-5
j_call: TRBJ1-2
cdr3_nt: TGTGCTAGTGGACCGGACAGGGGGCGGCCTCCTAACTATGGCTACACCTTC
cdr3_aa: CASGPDRGRPPNYGYTF

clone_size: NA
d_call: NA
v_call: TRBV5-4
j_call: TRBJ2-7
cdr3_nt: TGTGCCAGCAGCTTGTACAGCGACGAGCAGTACTTC
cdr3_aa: CASSLYSDEQYF

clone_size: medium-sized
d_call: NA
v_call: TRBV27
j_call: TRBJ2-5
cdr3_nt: TGTGCCAGCAGCCAGGGAAACCGAGAGACCCAGTACTTC
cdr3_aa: CASSQGNRETQYF

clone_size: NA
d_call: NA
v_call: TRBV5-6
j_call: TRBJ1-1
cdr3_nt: TGTGCCAGCAGTCTAGGATGGGCCCCTGAAGCTTTCTTT
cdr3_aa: CASSLGWAPEAFF

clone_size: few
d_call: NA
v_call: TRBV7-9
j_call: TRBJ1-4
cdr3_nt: TGTGCCAGCAGCCCGGCGGGAGTAAATGAAAAACTGTTTTTT
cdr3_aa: CASSPAGVNEKLFF

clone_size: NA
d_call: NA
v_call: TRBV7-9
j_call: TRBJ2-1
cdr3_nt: TGTGCCAGCAGCCCCAGATTTGATGAGCAGTTCTTC
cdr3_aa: CASSPRFDEQFF

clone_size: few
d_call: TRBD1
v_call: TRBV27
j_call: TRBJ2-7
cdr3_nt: TGTGCCAGCAGCGAAGCCGGGACAGGGTTTTACGAGCAGTACTTC
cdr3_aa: CASSEAGTGFYEQYF

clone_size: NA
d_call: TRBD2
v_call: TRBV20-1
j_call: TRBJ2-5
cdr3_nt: TGCAGTGCTTACGTAGATCGGGAGGACTGGGAAGAGACCCAGTACTTC
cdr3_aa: CSAYVDREDWEETQYF

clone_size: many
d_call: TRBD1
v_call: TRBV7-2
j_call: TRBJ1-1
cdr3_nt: TGTGCCAGCAGCTTAGCTGGACAGGTGAACACTGAAGCTTTCTTT
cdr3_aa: CASSLAGQVNTEAFF

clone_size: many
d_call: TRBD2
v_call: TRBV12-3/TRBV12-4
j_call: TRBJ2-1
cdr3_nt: TGTGCCAGCAGTTTAAGTTTAGCGGGGGACCAGTTCTTC
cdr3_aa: CASSLSLAGDQFF

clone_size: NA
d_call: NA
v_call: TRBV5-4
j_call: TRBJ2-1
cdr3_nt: TGTGCCAGCAGCTTGGATGGGGGGCTAGGCGACAATGAGCAGTTCTTC
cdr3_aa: CASSLDGGLGDNEQFF

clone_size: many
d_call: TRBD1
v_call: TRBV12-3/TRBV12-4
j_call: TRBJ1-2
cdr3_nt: TGTGCCAGCCCCTTATTGGGGACAGAGAGATGTCATGGCTACACCTTC
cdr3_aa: CASPLLGTERCHGYTF

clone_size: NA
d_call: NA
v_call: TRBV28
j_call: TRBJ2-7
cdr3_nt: TGTGCCAGCGGGGACCTCTCCTACGAGCAGTACTTC
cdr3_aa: CASGDLSYEQYF

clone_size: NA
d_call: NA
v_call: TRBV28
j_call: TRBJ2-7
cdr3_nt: TGTGCCAGCAGTTTAAGAGAAACCCCCTACGAGCAGTACTTC
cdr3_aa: CASSLRETPYEQYF

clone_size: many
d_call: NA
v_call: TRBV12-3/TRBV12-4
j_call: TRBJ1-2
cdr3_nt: TGTGCCAGCAGTCCCGTGGGGGAGGGCTATGGCTACACCTTC
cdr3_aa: CASSPVGEGYGYTF

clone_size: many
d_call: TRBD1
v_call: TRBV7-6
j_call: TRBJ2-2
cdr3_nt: TGTGCCAGCAGCTGGACAGGAACCGGGGAGCTGTTTTTT
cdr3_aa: CASSWTGTGELFF

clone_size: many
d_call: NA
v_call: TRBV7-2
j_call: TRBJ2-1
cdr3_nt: TGTGCCAGCAGCTTAGCTCAAACCGGGACCCCATATGGCTATGAGCAGTTCTTC
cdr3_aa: CASSLAQTGTPYGYEQFF

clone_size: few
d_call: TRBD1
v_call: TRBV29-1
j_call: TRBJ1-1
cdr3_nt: TGCAGCGTGAGGACAGGGGAGAACACTGAAGCTTTCTTT
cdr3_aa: CSVRTGENTEAFF

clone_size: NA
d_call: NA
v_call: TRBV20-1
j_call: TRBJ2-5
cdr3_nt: TGCAGTGCCTGGGACAACCAAGAGACCCAGTACTTC
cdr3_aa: CSAWDNQETQYF

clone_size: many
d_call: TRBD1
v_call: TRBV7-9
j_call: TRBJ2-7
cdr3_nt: TGTGCCAGCAGCTCCCGGGACAGGGATTACGAGCAGTACTTC
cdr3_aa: CASSSRDRDYEQYF

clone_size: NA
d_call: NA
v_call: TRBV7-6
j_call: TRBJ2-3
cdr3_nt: TGTGCCAGCAGCTTAGGGCCGATCCGCACAGATACGCAGTATTTT
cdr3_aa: CASSLGPIRTDTQYF

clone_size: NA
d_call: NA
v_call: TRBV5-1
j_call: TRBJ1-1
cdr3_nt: TGCGCCAGCAGCTTCTCAGGCGTCGAAGCTTACTTT
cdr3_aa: CASSFSGVEAYF

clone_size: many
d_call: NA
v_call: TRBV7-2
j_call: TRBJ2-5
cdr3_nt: TGTGCCAGCAGCTTAGATTTTACTAGAGGAGAGACCCAGTACTTC
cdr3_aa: CASSLDFTRGETQYF

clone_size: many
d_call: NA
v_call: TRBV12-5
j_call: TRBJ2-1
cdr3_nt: TGTGCTAGTGGTTTGCCAACTAGCTACCCCCACAATGAGCAGTTCTTC
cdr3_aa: CASGLPTSYPHNEQFF